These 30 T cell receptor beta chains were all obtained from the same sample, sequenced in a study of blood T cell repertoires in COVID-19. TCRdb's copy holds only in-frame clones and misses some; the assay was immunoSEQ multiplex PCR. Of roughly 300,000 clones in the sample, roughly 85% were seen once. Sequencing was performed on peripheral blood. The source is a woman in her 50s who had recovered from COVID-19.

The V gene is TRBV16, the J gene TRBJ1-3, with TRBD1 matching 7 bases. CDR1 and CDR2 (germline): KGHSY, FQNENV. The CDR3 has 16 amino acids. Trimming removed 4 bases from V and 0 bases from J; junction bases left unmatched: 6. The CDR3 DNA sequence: TGTGCCAGCAGCCCTGGGACAGTAAACTCTGGAAACACCATATATTTT. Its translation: CASSPGTVNSGNTIYF.

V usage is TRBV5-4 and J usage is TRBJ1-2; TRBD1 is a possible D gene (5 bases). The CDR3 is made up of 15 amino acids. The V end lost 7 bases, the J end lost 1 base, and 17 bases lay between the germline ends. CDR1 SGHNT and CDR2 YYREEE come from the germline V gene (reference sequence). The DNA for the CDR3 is TGTGCCAGCCAGCCGGGGGGAAATAATAACTATGGCTACACCTTC. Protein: CASQPGGNNNYGYTF.

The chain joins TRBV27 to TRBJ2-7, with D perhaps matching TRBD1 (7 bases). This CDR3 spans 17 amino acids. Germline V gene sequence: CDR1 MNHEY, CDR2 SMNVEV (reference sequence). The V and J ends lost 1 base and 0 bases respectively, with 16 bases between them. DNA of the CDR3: TGTGCCAGCAGTTTATACGCCCCCAGGGGGGTCTCCTACGAGCAGTACTTC. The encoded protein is CASSLYAPRGVSYEQYF.

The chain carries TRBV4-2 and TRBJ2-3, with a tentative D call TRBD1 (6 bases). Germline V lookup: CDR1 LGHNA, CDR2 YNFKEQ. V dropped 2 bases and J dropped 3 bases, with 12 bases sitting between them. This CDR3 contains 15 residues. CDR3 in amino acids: CASSQIQGQTDTQYF. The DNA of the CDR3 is TGTGCCAGCAGCCAAATACAGGGTCAGACAGATACGCAGTATTTT.

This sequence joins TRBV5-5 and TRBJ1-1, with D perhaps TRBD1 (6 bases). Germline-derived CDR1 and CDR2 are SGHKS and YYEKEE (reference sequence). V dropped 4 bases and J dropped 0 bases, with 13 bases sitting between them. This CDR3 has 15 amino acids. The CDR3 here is CASSPGQSMNTEAFF. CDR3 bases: TGTGCCAGCAGCCCAGGACAGAGCATGAACACTGAAGCTTTCTTT.

The CDR3 loop reads CASSLVEWYGYTF. The CDR3 DNA sequence: TGTGCCAGCAGCCTCGTGGAGTGGTATGGCTACACCTTC. The V and J genes are TRBV28 and TRBJ1-2; D uncertain. V lost 6 bases to trimming and J lost 5 bases, with 13 bases between them. The CDR3 runs 13 residues. Germline values: CDR1 MDHEN, CDR2 SYDVKM.

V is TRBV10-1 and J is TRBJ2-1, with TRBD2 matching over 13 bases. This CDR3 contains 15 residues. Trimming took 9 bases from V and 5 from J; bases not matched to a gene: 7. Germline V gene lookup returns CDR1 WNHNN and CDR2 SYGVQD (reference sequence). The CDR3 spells CARRTSGRTDNEQFF. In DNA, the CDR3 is TGCGCCAGACGGACTAGCGGGAGAACGGACAATGAGCAGTTCTTC.

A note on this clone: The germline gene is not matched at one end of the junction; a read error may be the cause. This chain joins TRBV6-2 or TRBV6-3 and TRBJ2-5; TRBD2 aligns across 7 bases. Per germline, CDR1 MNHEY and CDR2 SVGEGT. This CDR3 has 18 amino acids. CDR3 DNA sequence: TGTGCCAGCACTTACTCACGGGGCGCGGGAGCCATACGGGAGACCCAGTACTTC. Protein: CASTYSRGAGAIRETQYF.

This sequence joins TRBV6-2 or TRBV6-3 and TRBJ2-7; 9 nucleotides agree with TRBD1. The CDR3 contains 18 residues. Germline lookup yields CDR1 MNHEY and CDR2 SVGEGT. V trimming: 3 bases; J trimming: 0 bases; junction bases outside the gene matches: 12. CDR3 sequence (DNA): TGTGCCAGCAGTTATGAGAGCCACAGGGGGCCTTACTCCTACGAGCAGTACTTC. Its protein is CASSYESHRGPYSYEQYF.

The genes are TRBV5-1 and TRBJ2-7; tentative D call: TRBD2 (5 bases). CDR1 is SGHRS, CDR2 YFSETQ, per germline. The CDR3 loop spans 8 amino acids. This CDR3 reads CASSLARV. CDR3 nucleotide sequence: TGCGCCAGCAGCTTGGCGCGGGTT.

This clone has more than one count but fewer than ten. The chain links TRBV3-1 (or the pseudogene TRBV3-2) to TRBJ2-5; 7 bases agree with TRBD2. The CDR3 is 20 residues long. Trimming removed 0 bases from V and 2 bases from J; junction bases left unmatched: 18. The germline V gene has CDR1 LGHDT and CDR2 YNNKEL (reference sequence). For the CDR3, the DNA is TGTGCCAGCAGCCAAGATTGTACAAATACTAAGCGGGATAAGCAAGAGACCCAGTACTTC. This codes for CASSQDCTNTKRDKQETQYF.

The CDR3 is CASSLAREPPQYF. The DNA for the CDR3 is TGTGCCAGCAGCTTAGCCAGGGAACCTCCGCAGTATTTT. The V call is TRBV11-2, the J call TRBJ2-3; possibly TRBD1 for D (5 bases). The V and J ends lost 1 base and 10 bases respectively, with 12 bases between them. The CDR3 runs to 13 residues. From germline, CDR1 is SGHAT and CDR2 FQNNGV. Based on the CDR3 plus reference TRBV11-2 and TRBJ2-3, the full variable domain is EAGVAQSPRYKIIEKRQSVAFWCNPISGHATLYWYQQILGQGPKLLIQFQNNGVVDDSQLPKDRFSAERLKGVDSTLKIQPAKLEDSAVYLCASSLAREPPQYFGPGTRLTVL.

CDR3 in amino acids: CASGRASGLAGAISSYNEQFF. In nucleotides, the CDR3 is TGTGCTAGTGGCCGCGCTTCCGGACTAGCGGGCGCTATTTCCTCCTACAATGAGCAGTTCTTC. The V gene is TRBV12-5, the J gene TRBJ2-1, with 11 bases identical to TRBD2. Per the germline V gene, CDR1 is LGHNT and CDR2 is FRNRAP. V lost 6 bases to trimming and J lost 0 bases; unmatched junction nucleotides: 19. There are 21 residues in the CDR3.

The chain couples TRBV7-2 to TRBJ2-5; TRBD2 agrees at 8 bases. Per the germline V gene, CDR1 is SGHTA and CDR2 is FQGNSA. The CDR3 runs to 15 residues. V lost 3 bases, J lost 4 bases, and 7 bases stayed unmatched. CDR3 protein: CASSFVGGATETQYF. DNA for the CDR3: TGTGCCAGCAGCTTCGTCGGGGGGGCGACAGAGACCCAGTACTTC.

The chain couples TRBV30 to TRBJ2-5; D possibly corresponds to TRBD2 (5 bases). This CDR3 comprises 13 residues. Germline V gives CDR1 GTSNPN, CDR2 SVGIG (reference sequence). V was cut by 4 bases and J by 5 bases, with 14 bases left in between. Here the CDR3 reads CAWTLGRRETQYF. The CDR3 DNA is TGTGCCTGGACGCTGGGCAGGAGGGAGACCCAGTACTTC.

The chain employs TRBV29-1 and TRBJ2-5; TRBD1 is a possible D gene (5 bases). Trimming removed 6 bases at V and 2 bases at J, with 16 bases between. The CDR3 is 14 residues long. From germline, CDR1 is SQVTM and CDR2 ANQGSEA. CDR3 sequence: CSVHLLNRQETQYF. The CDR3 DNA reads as TGCAGCGTCCATTTGTTGAACAGGCAAGAGACCCAGTACTTC.

The chain's CDR3 is CASSQSASGGYNEQFF. CDR3 coding DNA: TGCGCCAGCAGCCAAAGTGCTAGCGGGGGTTACAATGAGCAGTTCTTC. The rearrangement joins TRBV4-1 to TRBJ2-1; 10 bases are a match to TRBD2. Germline lookup yields CDR1 MGHRA and CDR2 YSYEKL. This CDR3 has 16 residues. V dropped 2 bases and J dropped 4; count of bases not matched to a gene: 5.

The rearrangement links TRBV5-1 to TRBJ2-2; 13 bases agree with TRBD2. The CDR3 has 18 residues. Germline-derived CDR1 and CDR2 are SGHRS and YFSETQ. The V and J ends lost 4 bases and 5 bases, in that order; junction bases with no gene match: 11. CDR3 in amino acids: CASSRRTSGSSRTGELFF. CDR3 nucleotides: TGCGCCAGCAGCCGGAGGACTAGCGGGAGTTCCCGGACCGGGGAGCTGTTTTTT.

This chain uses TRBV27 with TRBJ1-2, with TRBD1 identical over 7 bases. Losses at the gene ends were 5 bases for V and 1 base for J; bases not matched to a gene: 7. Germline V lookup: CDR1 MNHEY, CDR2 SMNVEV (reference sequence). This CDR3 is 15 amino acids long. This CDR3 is CASSETGTVNYGYTF. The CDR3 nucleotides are TGTGCCAGCAGTGAGACCGGGACAGTTAACTATGGCTACACCTTC.

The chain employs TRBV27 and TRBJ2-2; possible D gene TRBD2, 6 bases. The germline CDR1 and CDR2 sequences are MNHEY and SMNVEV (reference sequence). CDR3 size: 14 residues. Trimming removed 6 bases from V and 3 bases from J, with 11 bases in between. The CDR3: CASSQGLYTGELFF. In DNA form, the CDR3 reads TGTGCCAGCAGCCAGGGACTTTACACCGGGGAGCTGTTTTTT.

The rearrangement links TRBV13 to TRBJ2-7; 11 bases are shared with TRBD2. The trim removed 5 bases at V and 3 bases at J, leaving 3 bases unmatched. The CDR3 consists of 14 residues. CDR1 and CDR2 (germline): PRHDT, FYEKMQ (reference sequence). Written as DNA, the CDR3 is TGTGCCAGCAGCCCGACTAGCGGGAACTACGAGCAGTACTTC. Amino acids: CASSPTSGNYEQYF.

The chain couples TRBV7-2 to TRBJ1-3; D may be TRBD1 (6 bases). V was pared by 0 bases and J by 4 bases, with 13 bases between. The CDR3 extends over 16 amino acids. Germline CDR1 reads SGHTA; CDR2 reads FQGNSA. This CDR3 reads CASSLAGGAAGNTIYF. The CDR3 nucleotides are TGTGCCAGCAGCTTAGCCGGGGGGGCGGCCGGAAACACCATATATTTT.

The CDR3 region is CASSLAPSSSYNEQFF. The CDR3 DNA is TGCGCCAGCAGCTTGGCTCCTAGCAGCTCCTACAATGAGCAGTTCTTC. The genes are TRBV5-1 and TRBJ2-1; a possible D gene is TRBD2 (5 bases). V was clipped by 0 bases and J by 0 bases, with 10 bases between them. This CDR3 is 16 amino acids long. Germline CDR1 and CDR2: SGHRS and YFSETQ.

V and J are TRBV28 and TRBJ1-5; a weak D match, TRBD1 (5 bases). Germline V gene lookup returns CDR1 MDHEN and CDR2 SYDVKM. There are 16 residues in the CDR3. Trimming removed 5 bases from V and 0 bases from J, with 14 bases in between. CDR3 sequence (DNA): TGTGCCAGCAGTACGGGGGGAAGTTATAGCAATCAGCCCCAGCATTTT. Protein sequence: CASSTGGSYSNQPQHF.

CDR3 sequence reads: CSVEMGQGAGGYTF. The CDR3 DNA follows: TGCAGCGTTGAAATGGGACAGGGCGCGGGTGGCTACACCTTC. V gene TRBV29-1 combines with J gene TRBJ1-2; 9 bases map to TRBD1. CDR3 length equals 14 residues. Germline CDR1 reads SQVTM; CDR2 reads ANQGSEA. V shed 2 bases and J 7 bases; nucleotides not matched to a gene: 8.

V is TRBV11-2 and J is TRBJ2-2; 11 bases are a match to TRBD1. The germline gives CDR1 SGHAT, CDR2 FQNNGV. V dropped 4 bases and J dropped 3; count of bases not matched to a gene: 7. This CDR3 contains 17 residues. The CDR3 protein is CASSSDRGLRYTGELFF. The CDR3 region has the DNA TGTGCCAGCAGCTCGGACAGGGGGCTTCGGTACACCGGGGAGCTGTTTTTT.

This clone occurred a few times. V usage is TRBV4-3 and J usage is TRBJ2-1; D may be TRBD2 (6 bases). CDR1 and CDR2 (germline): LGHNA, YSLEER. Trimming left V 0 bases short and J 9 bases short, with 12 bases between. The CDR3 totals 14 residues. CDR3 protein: CASSQEEGLGEQFF. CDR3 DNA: TGCGCCAGCAGCCAAGAGGAGGGCCTTGGTGAGCAGTTCTTC.

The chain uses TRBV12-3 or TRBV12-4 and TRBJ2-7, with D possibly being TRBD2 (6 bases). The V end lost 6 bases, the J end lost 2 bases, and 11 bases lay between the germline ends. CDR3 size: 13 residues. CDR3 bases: TGTGCCAGCAGGGAGAGACTAGCCTACGAGCAGTACTTC. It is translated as CASRERLAYEQYF.

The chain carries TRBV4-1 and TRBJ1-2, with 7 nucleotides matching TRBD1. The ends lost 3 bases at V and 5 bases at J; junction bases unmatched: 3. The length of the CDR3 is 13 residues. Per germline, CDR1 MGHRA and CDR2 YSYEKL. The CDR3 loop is CASSQQGGYGYTF. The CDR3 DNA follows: TGCGCCAGCAGCCAGCAGGGGGGTTATGGCTACACCTTC.

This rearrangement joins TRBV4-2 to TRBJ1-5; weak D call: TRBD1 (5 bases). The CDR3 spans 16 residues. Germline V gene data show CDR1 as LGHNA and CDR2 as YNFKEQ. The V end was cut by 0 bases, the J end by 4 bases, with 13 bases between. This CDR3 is CASSQEGGPLNQPQHF. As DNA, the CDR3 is TGTGCCAGCAGCCAAGAGGGGGGTCCGTTAAATCAGCCCCAGCATTTT.